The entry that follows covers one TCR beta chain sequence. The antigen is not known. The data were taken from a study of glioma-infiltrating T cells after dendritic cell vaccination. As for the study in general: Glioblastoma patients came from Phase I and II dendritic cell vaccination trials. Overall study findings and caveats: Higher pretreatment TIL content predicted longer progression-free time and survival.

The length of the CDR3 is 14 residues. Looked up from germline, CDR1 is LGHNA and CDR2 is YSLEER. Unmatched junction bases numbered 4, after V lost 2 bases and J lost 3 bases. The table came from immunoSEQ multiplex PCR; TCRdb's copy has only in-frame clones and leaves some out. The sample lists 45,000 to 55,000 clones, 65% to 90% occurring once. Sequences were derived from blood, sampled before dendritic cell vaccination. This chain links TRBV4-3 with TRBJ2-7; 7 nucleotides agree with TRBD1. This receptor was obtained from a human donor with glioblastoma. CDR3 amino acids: CASSQLRDSYEQYF. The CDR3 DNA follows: TGCGCCAGCAGCCAACTCCGGGACAGCTACGAGCAGTACTTC.